What follows are 22 T cell receptor beta chains derived from one specimen sequenced in a study of blood T cell repertoires in COVID-19. Using immunoSEQ multiplex PCR, the repertoire was profiled, and TCRdb retains in-frame clones only, with some absent. The sample contains more than 250,000 clones, 80% to 90% of which appear only once. The sequencing sample was made of peripheral blood. These receptors all stem from a man younger than 35 who had recovered from COVID-19.

The chain couples TRBV3-1 (or the pseudogene TRBV3-2) to TRBJ1-1, with D maybe TRBD1 (6 bases). The CDR3 is 15 residues long. Germline V gives CDR1 LGHDT, CDR2 YNNKEL (reference sequence). The V and J ends lost 5 bases and 11 bases respectively, with 24 bases between them. CDR3 sequence (DNA): TGTGCCAGCAGCGCTTATGTTGGGGGCGGGGGTTTCGCTTTCTTT. It specifies CASSAYVGGGGFAFF.

This clone was found a few times. J is TRBJ2-2 and V is TRBV9; D ambiguous. Germline assignment: CDR1 SGDLS and CDR2 YYNGEE. Deletions cut 4 bases from V and 7 bases from J, with 11 bases between. The CDR3 covers 13 residues. The CDR3 nucleotides read TGTGCCAGCAGCCCCGAGCCGGGCGGGGAGCTGTTTTTT. It is translated as CASSPEPGGELFF.

The V gene is TRBV4-1, the J gene TRBJ2-7; tentative D call: TRBD1 (5 bases). V lost 0 bases and J lost 1, with 7 bases in between. The length of the CDR3 is 14 residues. CDR1 MGHRA and CDR2 YSYEKL come from the germline V gene. The CDR3 is CASSQEGASYEQYF. In DNA, the CDR3 is TGCGCCAGCAGCCAAGAAGGGGCATCCTACGAGCAGTACTTC.

This chain uses TRBV2 with TRBJ1-1; D is unresolved. V lost 3 bases and J lost 3, with 8 bases in between. CDR1 SNHLY and CDR2 FYNNEI come from the germline V gene. The length of the CDR3 is 13 residues. The DNA of the CDR3 is TGTGCCAGCAGTGATAATAGAGACACTGAAGCTTTCTTT. Its protein is CASSDNRDTEAFF.

The V and J genes are TRBV25-1 and TRBJ1-4; 7 bases align to TRBD1. The CDR3 extends over 14 amino acids. Germline assignment: CDR1 MGHDK and CDR2 SYGVNS. Unmatched junction bases numbered 8, after V lost 6 bases and J lost 7 bases. CDR3 region: CASSERGHGEKLFF. CDR3 bases: TGTGCCAGCAGCGAGAGGGGGCACGGTGAAAAACTGTTTTTT.

V and J are TRBV9 and TRBJ2-7, with 9 positions matching TRBD1. CDR1 is SGDLS and CDR2 is YYNGEE in the germline V gene. The ends lost 4 bases at V and 7 bases at J; junction bases unmatched: 9. The CDR3 totals 14 residues. CDR3 sequence: CASSPGTGTGEQYF. For the CDR3, the DNA is TGTGCCAGCAGCCCAGGGACAGGGACGGGAGAGCAGTACTTC.

The rearrangement links TRBV3-1 (or the pseudogene TRBV3-2) to TRBJ1-1; no firm D call. The CDR3 length is 14 residues. The ends were cut back, 4 bases at V and 2 bases at J, with 11 bases in the middle. Germline CDR1 and CDR2: LGHDT and YNNKEL (reference sequence). In DNA, the CDR3 is TGTGCCAGCAGCCTATCGGGAGTTAACACTGAAGCTTTCTTT. Protein: CASSLSGVNTEAFF.

This clone was recorded once. This chain joins TRBV19 and TRBJ1-6; D ambiguous. Trimming cost V 10 bases and J 6 bases, with 10 bases left between them. Germline V CDR1 and CDR2: LNHDA, SQIVND (reference sequence). This CDR3 is built from 12 residues. In DNA, the CDR3 is TGTGCCACCCTAGAGGGTAATTCACCCCTCCACTTT. Encoded protein: CATLEGNSPLHF.

The chain has TRBV19 and TRBJ1-2, with a possible D match to TRBD1 (5 bases). The germline V gene has CDR1 LNHDA and CDR2 SQIVND (reference sequence). This CDR3 has 14 amino acids. V gave up 3 bases and J gave up 2 bases, with 10 bases separating them. CDR3 loop: CASSIGRANYGYTF. DNA of the CDR3: TGTGCCAGTAGTATCGGCAGGGCCAACTATGGCTACACCTTC.

This chain uses TRBV7-3 with TRBJ2-4, with 12 bases that match TRBD2. CDR3 length: 16 amino acids. CDR1 and CDR2 (germline): SGHTA, FQGTGA. V was clipped by 4 bases and J by 7 bases; unmatched bases: 8. CDR3 DNA sequence: TGTGCCAGCAGCTCCGGACTAGCGGGGTCTTGGAACATTCAGTACTTC. Translating gives CASSSGLAGSWNIQYF.

The chain is built from TRBV4-1 and TRBJ1-2; TRBD1 matches at 7 bases. The CDR3 is 15 residues long. Germline assignment: CDR1 MGHRA and CDR2 YSYEKL. The trim removed 4 bases at V and 3 bases at J, leaving 8 bases unmatched. CDR3 DNA sequence: TGCGCCAGCAGCCGCCAACAGGGGTCAGACTATGGCTACACCTTC. Its translation: CASSRQQGSDYGYTF.

The chain is built from TRBV6-2 or TRBV6-3 and TRBJ1-2; 10 nucleotides align to TRBD1. The V and J ends lost 0 bases and 3 bases, in that order; junction bases with no gene match: 4. The CDR3 loop spans 16 amino acids. The germline V gene has CDR1 MNHEY and CDR2 SVGEGT. The CDR3 DNA sequence: TGTGCCAGCAGTTACTCTCGAGGACAGGGGGACTATGGCTACACCTTC. Protein: CASSYSRGQGDYGYTF.

This sequence joins TRBV28 and TRBJ2-1; TRBD1 is a possible D gene (6 bases). CDR1 is MDHEN and CDR2 is SYDVKM in the germline V gene. The CDR3 covers 15 residues. Trimming took off 4 bases at V and 3 bases at J, with 13 bases between the two ends. The CDR3 DNA reads as TGTGCCAGCAGTTGGATCCGGGACATCTACAATGAGCAGTTCTTC. It encodes CASSWIRDIYNEQFF.

J is TRBJ1-6 and V is TRBV5-1, with D tentatively TRBD1 (5 bases). V lost 4 bases to trimming and J lost 5 bases, with 13 bases between them. Germline lookup yields CDR1 SGHRS and CDR2 YFSETQ. This CDR3 spans 15 amino acids. CDR3 in DNA: TGCGCCAGCAGCCCAGGGTATGGGGATAATTCACCCCTCCACTTT. It specifies CASSPGYGDNSPLHF.

The gene calls are TRBV7-8 and TRBJ2-7, with 9 bases fitting TRBD2. Germline CDR1 and CDR2: SGHVS and FQNEAQ. The CDR3 loop spans 14 amino acids. After removal of 5 bases from V and 0 bases from J, the junction contained 2 bases not matched to a gene. CDR3 loop: CASSPSGNSYEQYF. CDR3 nucleotides: TGTGCCAGCAGCCCTAGCGGGAACTCCTACGAGCAGTACTTC.

The chain employs TRBV7-9 and TRBJ2-2, with a tentative D call TRBD2 (5 bases). V was shortened by 4 bases and J by 1 base, with 10 bases between the two germline ends. Germline assignment: CDR1 SEHNR and CDR2 FQNEAQ (reference sequence). This CDR3 contains 15 residues. CDR3 bases: TGTGCCAGCAGCTCCGGCGGACTGAACACCGGGGAGCTGTTTTTT. This encodes CASSSGGLNTGELFF. Using reference TRBV7-9 and TRBJ2-2 for the parts outside the CDR3, the full variable domain is DTGVSQNPRHKITKRGQNVTFRCDPISEHNRLYWYRQTLGQGPEFLTYFQNEAQLEKSRLLSDRFSAERPKGSFSTLEIQRTEQGDSAMYLCASSSGGLNTGELFFGEGSRLTVL.

This clone appeared a few times. The chain combines TRBV6-5 with TRBJ2-7; maybe TRBD1 (6 bases). V gave up 2 bases and J gave up 2 bases, with 16 bases separating them. CDR1 and CDR2 (germline): MNHEY, SVGAGI. CDR3 length: 16 residues. CDR3 nucleotides: TGTGCCAGCAGTTACACCTGGGACACCCTTACCTACGAGCAGTACTTC. It translates to CASSYTWDTLTYEQYF.

This clone was seen only once. The V gene is TRBV6-6, the J gene TRBJ1-1; 8 nucleotides align to TRBD1. Germline V gene sequence: CDR1 MNHNY, CDR2 SVGAGI (reference sequence). The CDR3 is made up of 14 amino acids. The trim removed 6 bases at V and 1 base at J, leaving 4 bases unmatched. CDR3: CASSDRGENTEAFF. The DNA of the CDR3 is TGTGCCAGCAGCGACAGGGGTGAGAACACTGAAGCTTTCTTT.

V is TRBV5-1 and J is TRBJ2-5; 12 nucleotides align to TRBD1. Germline lookup yields CDR1 SGHRS and CDR2 YFSETQ. The CDR3 consists of 15 residues. The ends lost 3 bases at V and 4 bases at J; junction bases unmatched: 4. DNA of the CDR3: TGCGCCAGCAGCTCGGGACAGGGGGCTGGAGAGACCCAGTACTTC. Translated, it gives CASSSGQGAGETQYF.

The genes are TRBV5-4 and TRBJ2-1; D perhaps matches TRBD2 (6 bases). Germline V gives CDR1 SGHNT, CDR2 YYREEE (reference sequence). The CDR3 runs 12 residues. The V and J ends lost 4 bases and 13 bases respectively, with 15 bases between them. CDR3 residues: CASSRPGTRQFF. CDR3 nucleotide sequence: TGTGCCAGCAGCCGTCCGGGGACTCGTCAGTTCTTC.

Points on this clone: Other DNA sequences from this sample encode an identical CDR3 as well. The CDR3 sequence: CASSMGQGNQPQHF. The CDR3 nucleotides read TGTGCCAGTAGTATGGGACAGGGAAATCAGCCCCAGCATTTT. V and J are TRBV19 and TRBJ1-5; 9 positions agree with TRBD1. The germline CDR1 and CDR2 sequences are LNHDA and SQIVND (reference sequence). Germline trimming cut 3 bases from V and 4 bases from J; bases unmatched to any gene: 1. CDR3 size: 14 residues.

The gene calls are TRBV18 and TRBJ1-2; D uncertain. Germline-derived CDR1 and CDR2 are KGHSH and LQKENI. The CDR3 is 14 residues long. The V end lost 2 bases, the J end lost 6 bases, and 13 bases lay between the germline ends. CDR3 sequence reads: CASSPRRELDGYTF. DNA for the CDR3: TGTGCCAGCTCACCAAGGAGGGAATTGGATGGCTACACCTTC.